Shown below are 10 T cell receptor beta chains from a single sample sequenced in a study of beta chain features in type 1 diabetes. Of the isolated RNA, all was reverse transcribed, and so the sequenced material was expressed TCRB transcripts. Measured with immunoSEQ multiplex PCR; TCRdb has only the in-frame clones, and not every one. The table has 350,000 to 450,000 clones, about 15% seen once; the top ten hold about 0.04%. Sequenced sample: naive CD4+ T cells from blood. These receptors all stem from a man aged 30-40 years in good health.

The rearrangement uses TRBV4-2 and TRBJ2-3; D gene ambiguous. Trimming took off 5 bases at V and 7 bases at J, with 19 bases between the two ends. The CDR3 totals 15 residues. Germline CDR1 and CDR2: LGHNA and YNFKEQ. CDR3 protein: CASSLQTKGEYTQYF. CDR3 in DNA: TGTGCCAGCAGCTTACAGACAAAAGGAGAATATACGCAGTATTTT.

This clone occurred a few times. V usage is TRBV21-1 and J usage is TRBJ2-7. TRBV21-1 corresponds to a pseudogene. The length of the CDR3 is 11 residues. CDR3 bases: TGTGCCAGTAGGACACTGGGGGAGCAGTACGTC. Translation: CASRTLGEQYV.

The chain recombines TRBV7-9 with TRBJ2-1, with 10 bases aligning to TRBD1. CDR1 SEHNR and CDR2 FQNEAQ come from the germline V gene (reference sequence). The CDR3 has 18 residues. V gave up 4 bases and J gave up 3 bases; unmatched junction bases: 12. The CDR3 nucleotides read TGTGCCAGCAGCTGGGACAGGGGATCAACCCTGAGCTACAATGAGCAGTTCTTC. It specifies CASSWDRGSTLSYNEQFF.

The chain links TRBV11-2 to TRBJ1-1, with D perhaps matching TRBD1 (6 bases). The V end was cut by 5 bases, the J end by 1 base, with 11 bases between. This CDR3 spans 14 amino acids. Germline V CDR1 and CDR2: SGHAT, FQNNGV. The CDR3 nucleotides read TGTGCCAGCAGCACCTTGACAGGGAACACTGAAGCTTTCTTT. Amino acid sequence: CASSTLTGNTEAFF.

CDR3 loop: CAISDRAYTDTQYF. DNA for the CDR3: TGTGCCATCAGTGACAGGGCATACACAGATACGCAGTATTTT. V usage is TRBV10-3 and J usage is TRBJ2-3; TRBD1 might be the D (5 bases). Trimming stripped 3 bases from V and 2 bases from J, with 9 bases between. CDR3 length: 14 residues. Germline CDR1 reads ENHRY; CDR2 reads SYGVKD.

This clone was found a few times. The gene calls are TRBV5-5 and TRBJ1-1; 8 bases match TRBD1. The V segment lost 5 bases and the J segment 0 bases; nucleotides outside the gene matches: 3. Germline-derived CDR1 and CDR2 are SGHKS and YYEKEE (reference sequence). The CDR3 sequence is 14 residues long. CDR3: CASSRTGMNTEAFF. For the CDR3, the DNA is TGTGCCAGCAGTCGGACAGGGATGAACACTGAAGCTTTCTTT.

V usage is TRBV4-1 and J usage is TRBJ2-5; TRBD2 might be the D (5 bases). The CDR3 consists of 14 residues. V shed 0 bases and J shed 7 bases, with 12 bases lying between them. CDR1 MGHRA and CDR2 YSYEKL come from the germline V gene. CDR3 nucleotide sequence: TGCGCCAGCAGCCAAGATCCCCTAGCCGGGACCCAGTACTTC. It is translated as CASSQDPLAGTQYF.

This rearrangement joins TRBV23-1 to TRBJ2-1; the match to TRBD1 covers 10 bases. Being an ORF, TRBV23-1 has a function that is uncertain. The CDR3 totals 13 residues. The ends lost 8 bases at V and 7 bases at J; junction bases unmatched: 5. The CDR3: CASSDRGLNEQFF. Here the CDR3 DNA reads TGCGCCAGCTCCGACAGGGGGCTGAATGAGCAGTTCTTC.

This clone was observed a few times. The chain recombines TRBV7-2 with TRBJ2-1; 14 bases are a match to TRBD2. V lost 5 bases, J lost 9 bases, and 6 bases stayed unmatched. In germline, CDR1 is SGHTA, CDR2 FQGNSA. This CDR3 contains 15 residues. The CDR3 region is CASSLLGTSGGEQFF. CDR3 sequence (DNA): TGTGCCAGCAGCCTACTCGGGACTAGCGGGGGTGAGCAGTTCTTC.

This clone was detected a few times. The chain combines TRBV2 with TRBJ1-4, with D possibly being TRBD1 (6 bases). V was shortened by 7 bases and J by 7 bases, with 19 bases between the two germline ends. Germline-derived CDR1 and CDR2 are SNHLY and FYNNEI. This CDR3 spans 15 amino acids. The CDR3 DNA is TGTGCCAGCAAACAACAGGGCACTAATAGTGAAAAACTGTTTTTT. This codes for CASKQQGTNSEKLFF.